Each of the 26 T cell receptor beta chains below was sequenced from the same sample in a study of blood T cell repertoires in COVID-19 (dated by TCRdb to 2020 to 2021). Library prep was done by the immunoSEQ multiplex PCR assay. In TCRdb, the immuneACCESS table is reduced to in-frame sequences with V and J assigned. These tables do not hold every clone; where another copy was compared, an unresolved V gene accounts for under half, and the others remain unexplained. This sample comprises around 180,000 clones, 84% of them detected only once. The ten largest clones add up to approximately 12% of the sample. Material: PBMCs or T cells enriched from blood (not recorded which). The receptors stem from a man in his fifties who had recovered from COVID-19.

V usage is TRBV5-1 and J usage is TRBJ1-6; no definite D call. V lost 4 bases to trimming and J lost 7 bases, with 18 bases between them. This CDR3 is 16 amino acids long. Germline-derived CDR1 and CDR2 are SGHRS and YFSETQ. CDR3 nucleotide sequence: TGCGCCAGCAGCATGGCGTTGGCAGAAACGAATTCACCCCTCCACTTT. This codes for CASSMALAETNSPLHF.

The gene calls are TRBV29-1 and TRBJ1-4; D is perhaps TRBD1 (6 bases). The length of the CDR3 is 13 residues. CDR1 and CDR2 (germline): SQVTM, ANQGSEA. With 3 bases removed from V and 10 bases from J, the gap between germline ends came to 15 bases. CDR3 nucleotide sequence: TGCAGCGTTGACGCCCGGGTAGGGGGAAAACTGTTTTTT. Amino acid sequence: CSVDARVGGKLFF.

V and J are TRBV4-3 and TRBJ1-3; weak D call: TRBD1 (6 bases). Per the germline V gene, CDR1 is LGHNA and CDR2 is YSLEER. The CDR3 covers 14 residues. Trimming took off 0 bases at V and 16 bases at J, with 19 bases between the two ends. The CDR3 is CASSQDRLGTRRYF. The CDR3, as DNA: TGCGCCAGCAGCCAAGATAGGTTGGGGACAAGGAGGTATTTT.

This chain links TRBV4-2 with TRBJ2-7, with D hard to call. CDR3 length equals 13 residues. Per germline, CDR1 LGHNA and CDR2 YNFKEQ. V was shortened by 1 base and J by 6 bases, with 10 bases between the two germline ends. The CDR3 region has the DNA TGTGCCAGCAGCCAAGTTGACTCCGGCGAGCAGTACTTC. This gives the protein CASSQVDSGEQYF.

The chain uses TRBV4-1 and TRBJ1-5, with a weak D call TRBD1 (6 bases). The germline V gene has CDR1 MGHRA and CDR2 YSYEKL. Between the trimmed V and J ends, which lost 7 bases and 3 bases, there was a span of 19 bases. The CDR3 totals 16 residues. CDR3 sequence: CASTPNFGGFNQPQHF. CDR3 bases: TGCGCCAGCACCCCCAATTTTGGGGGCTTCAATCAGCCCCAGCATTTT.

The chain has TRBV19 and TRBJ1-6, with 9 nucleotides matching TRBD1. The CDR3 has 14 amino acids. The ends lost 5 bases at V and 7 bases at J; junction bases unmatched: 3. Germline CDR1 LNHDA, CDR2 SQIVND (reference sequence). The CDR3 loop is CASSAGQGNSPLHF. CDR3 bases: TGTGCCAGTAGTGCGGGACAGGGAAATTCACCCCTCCACTTT.

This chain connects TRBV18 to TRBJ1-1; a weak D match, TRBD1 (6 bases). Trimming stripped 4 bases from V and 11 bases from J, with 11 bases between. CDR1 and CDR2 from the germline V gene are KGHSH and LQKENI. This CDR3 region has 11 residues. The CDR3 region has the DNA TGTGCCAGCTCACACGGACAGTACGCTTTCTTT. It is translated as CASSHGQYAFF.

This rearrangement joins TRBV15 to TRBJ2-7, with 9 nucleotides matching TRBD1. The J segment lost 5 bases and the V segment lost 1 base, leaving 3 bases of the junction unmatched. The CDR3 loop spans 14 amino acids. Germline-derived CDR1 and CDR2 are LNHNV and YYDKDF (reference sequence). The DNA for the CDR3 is TGTGCCACCAGCAGAGGGACAGGGGCGAACGAGCAGTACTTC. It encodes CATSRGTGANEQYF.

The chain's CDR3 is CASSLGNLRSNQPQHF. DNA for the CDR3: TGTGCCAGCAGCCTAGGTAACCTAAGGAGCAATCAGCCCCAGCATTTT. The rearrangement uses TRBV2 and TRBJ1-5, with D uncertain. Trimming took 6 bases from V and 1 from J, leaving 16 bases between them. This CDR3 region has 16 residues. CDR1 is SNHLY and CDR2 is FYNNEI in the germline V gene.

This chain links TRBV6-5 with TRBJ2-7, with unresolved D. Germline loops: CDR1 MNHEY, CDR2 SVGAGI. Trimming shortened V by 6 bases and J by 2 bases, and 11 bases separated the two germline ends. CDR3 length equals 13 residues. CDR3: CASRTTTPYEQYF. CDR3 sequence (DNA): TGTGCCAGCAGGACCACGACACCCTACGAGCAGTACTTC.

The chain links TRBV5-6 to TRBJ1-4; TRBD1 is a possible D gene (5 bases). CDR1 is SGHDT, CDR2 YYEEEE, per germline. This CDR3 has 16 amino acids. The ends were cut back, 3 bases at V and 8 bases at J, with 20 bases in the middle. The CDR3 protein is CASSSQYRLSQEKLFF. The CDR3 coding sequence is TGTGCCAGCAGCTCGCAATACAGGCTTAGTCAAGAAAAACTGTTTTTT.

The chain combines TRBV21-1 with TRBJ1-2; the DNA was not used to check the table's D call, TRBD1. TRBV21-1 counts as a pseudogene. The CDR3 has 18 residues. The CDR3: CASSKNLKQGTLNYGYTF. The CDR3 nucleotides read TGTGCCAGCAGCAAAAATTTAAAACAGGGAACTCTTAACTATGGCTACACCTTC.

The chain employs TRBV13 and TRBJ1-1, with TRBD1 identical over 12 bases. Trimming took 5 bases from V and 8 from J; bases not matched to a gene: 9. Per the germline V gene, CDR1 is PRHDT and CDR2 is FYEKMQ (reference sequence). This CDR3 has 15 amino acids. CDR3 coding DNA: TGTGCCAGCAGCCCGGGACAGGGGGCGTTTAGAGAAGCTTTCTTT. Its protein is CASSPGQGAFREAFF.

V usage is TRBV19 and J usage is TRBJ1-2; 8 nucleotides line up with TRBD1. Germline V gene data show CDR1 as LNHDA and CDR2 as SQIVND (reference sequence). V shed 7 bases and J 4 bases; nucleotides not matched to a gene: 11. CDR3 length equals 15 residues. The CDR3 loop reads CASIPISDRGYGYTF. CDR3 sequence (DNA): TGTGCCAGTATCCCCATCTCCGACAGGGGCTATGGCTACACCTTC.

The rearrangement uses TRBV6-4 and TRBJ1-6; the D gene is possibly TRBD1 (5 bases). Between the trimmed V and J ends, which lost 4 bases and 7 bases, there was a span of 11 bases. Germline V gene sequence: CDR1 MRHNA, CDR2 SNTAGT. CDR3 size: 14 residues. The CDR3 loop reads CASSVSPGNSPLHF. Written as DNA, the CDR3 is TGTGCCAGCAGTGTGAGCCCAGGGAATTCACCCCTCCACTTT.

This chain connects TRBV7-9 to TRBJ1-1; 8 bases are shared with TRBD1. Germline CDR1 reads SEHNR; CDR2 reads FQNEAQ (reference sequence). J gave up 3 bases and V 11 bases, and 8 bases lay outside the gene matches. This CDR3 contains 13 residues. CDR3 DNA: TGTGCCGCAAAGGACAGGGAGTACACTGAAGCTTTCTTT. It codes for CAAKDREYTEAFF.

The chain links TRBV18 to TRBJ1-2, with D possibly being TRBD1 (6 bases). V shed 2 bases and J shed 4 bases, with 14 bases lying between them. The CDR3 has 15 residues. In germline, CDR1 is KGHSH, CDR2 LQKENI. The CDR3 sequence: CASSPSGGEVYGYTF. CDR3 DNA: TGTGCCAGCTCACCATCGGGGGGCGAGGTCTATGGCTACACCTTC.

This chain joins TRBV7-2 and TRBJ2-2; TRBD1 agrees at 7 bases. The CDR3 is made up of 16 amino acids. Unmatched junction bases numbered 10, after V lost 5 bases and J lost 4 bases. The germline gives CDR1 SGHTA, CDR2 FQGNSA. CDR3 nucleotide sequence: TGTGCCAGCAGCCCCCTGACAGGGACCTTCACCGGGGAGCTGTTTTTT. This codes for CASSPLTGTFTGELFF.

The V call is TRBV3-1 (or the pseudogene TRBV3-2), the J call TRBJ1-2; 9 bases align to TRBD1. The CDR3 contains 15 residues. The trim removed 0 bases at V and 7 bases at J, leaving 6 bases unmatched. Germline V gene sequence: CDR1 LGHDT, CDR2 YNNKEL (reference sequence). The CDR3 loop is CASSQDPTGGTGYTF. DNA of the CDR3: TGTGCCAGCAGCCAAGACCCGACAGGGGGAACTGGCTACACCTTC.

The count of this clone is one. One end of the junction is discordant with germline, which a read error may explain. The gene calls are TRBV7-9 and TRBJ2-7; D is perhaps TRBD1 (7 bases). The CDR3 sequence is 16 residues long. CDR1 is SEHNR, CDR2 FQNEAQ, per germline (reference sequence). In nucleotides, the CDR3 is TGTGCCAGCAGCTTAGTAGGAGGGACAGTTCTACGGCCTTTGCACTTC. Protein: CASSLVGGTVLRPLHF. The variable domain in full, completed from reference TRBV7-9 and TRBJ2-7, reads DTGVSQNPRHKITKRGQNVTFRCDPISEHNRLYWYRQTLGQGPEFLTYFQNEAQLEKSRLLSDRFSAERPKGSFSTLEIQRTEQGDSAMYLCASSLVGGTVLRPLHFGPGTRLTVT.

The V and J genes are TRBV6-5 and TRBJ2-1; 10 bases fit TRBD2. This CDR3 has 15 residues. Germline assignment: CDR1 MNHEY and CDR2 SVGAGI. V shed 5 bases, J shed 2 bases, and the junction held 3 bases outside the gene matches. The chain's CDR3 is CASSIAGGTYNEQFF. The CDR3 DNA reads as TGTGCCAGCAGTATAGCGGGGGGTACCTACAATGAGCAGTTCTTC.

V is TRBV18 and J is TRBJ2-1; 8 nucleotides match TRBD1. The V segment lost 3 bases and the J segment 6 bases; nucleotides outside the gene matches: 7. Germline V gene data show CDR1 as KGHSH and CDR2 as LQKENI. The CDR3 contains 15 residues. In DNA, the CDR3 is TGTGCCAGCTCACCTATAGGACAGGGTTCCAATGAGCAGTTCTTC. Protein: CASSPIGQGSNEQFF.

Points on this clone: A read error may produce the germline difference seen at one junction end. The CDR3 sequence is CASSIWTVNTRELFF. CDR3 bases: TGTGCCAGCAGCATTTGGACAGTTAACACCAGGGAGCTGTTTTTT. V is TRBV5-4 and J is TRBJ2-2; D may be TRBD1 (6 bases). The CDR3 covers 15 residues. Germline CDR1 SGHNT, CDR2 YYREEE (reference sequence).

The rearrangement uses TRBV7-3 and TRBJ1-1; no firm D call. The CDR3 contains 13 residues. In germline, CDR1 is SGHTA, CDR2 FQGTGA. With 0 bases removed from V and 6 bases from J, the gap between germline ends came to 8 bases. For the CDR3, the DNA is TGTGCCAGCAGCTTAACGGCAGAATCTGAAGCTTTCTTT. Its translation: CASSLTAESEAFF. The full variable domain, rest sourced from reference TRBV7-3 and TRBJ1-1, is GAGVSQTPSNKVTEKGKYVELRCDPISGHTALYWYRQSLGQGPEFLIYFQGTGAADDSGLPNDRFFAVRPEGSVSTLKIQRTERGDSAVYLCASSLTAESEAFFGQGTRLTVV.

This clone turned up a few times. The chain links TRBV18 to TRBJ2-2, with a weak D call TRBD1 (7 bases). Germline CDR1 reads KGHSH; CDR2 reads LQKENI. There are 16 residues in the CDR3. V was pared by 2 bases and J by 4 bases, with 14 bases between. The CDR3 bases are TGTGCCAGCTCACCATCCTCAGGGGGGACCACCGGGGAGCTGTTTTTT. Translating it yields CASSPSSGGTTGELFF.

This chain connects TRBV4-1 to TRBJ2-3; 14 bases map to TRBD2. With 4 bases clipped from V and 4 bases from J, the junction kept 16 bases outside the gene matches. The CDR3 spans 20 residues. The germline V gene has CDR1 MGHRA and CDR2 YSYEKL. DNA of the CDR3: TGCGCCAGCAGCCGAAAGGTGACTAGCGGGGGGGCCGATGGGGCAGATACGCAGTATTTT. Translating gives CASSRKVTSGGADGADTQYF.